This entry features one T cell receptor (beta chain) sequence. Its antigen is unidentified. Naive-designated CD8 cells lacked CD45RO, were positively enriched for CCR7, and omitted terminally differentiated effector memory CD45RA+ cells. The V end lost 0 bases, the J end lost 3 bases, and 10 bases lay between the germline ends. The CDR3 has 14 residues. The germline V gene has CDR1 SGHDT and CDR2 YYEEEE. The data were taken from a study of shared clonotypes between healthy human individuals. Study-wide results and caveats: Shared clonotypes: about 5.3% naive CD4, around 3.5% naive CD8, 2% to 2.5% memory CD4, 0.35% to 0.5% memory CD8. Sequencing depth was a factor that was expected to affect clonotype sharing among donors. Sequencing of the sorted subsets was shown by rarefaction to be incomplete despite large depth.

Using about 220 ng DNA, approximately 27,000 T cell genomes, the sorted-subset replicate PCRs were run. Measured with immunoSEQ multiplex PCR; TCRdb has only the in-frame clones, and not every one. The table records about 2.1 million clones, approximately 92% of them present only once. This TCR derives from a man younger than 35 in good health. Some clones in this sample may be carry-over from other donors' samples. The V call is TRBV5-6, the J call TRBJ2-7; tentative D call: TRBD1 (5 bases). Sequences were obtained from naive CD8+ T cells from PBMCs. CDR3 coding DNA: TGTGCCAGCAGCTTGGGGGGCCAGGGCTACGAGCAGTACTTC. Its translation is CASSLGGQGYEQYF. The whole variable domain, remainder taken from reference TRBV5-6 and TRBJ2-7, is DAGVTQSPTHLIKTRGQQVTLRCSPKSGHDTVSWYQQALGQGPQFIFQYYEEEERQRGNFPDRFSGHQFPNYSSELNVNALLLGDSALYLCASSLGGQGYEQYFGPGTRLTVT.